One TCR beta chain is described in this entry. What it recognizes is unknown. Terminally differentiated effector memory CD45RA+ cells were left out of the naive CD8 fraction, which was CD45RO-negative and positively selected for CCR7. These data belong to a study of shared clonotypes between healthy human individuals. Sorted-subset replicate PCRs used approximately 180 ng of genomic DNA. This amount corresponded to about 30,000 T cell genomes. Profiling relied on immunoSEQ multiplex PCR, and the TCRdb table lists in-frame clones only, not all of them. The sample shows just over 2,000,000 clones, 85% to 95% of them seen only once. The germline CDR1 and CDR2 sequences are SGDLS and YYNGEE. The CDR3 contains 11 residues. The germline V and J ends were trimmed by 7 bases and 7 bases, with 8 bases remaining between them. Regarding the study as a whole: Relative to memory subsets, naive subsets generally showed larger estimated richness.

The sequencing input was naive CD8+ T cells sorted from blood. The receptor was isolated from a man younger than 35 in good health. The chain joins TRBV9 to TRBJ2-2; D is unresolved. CDR3 nucleotides: TGTGCCAGCGGGTATGGCGGGGAGCTGTTTTTT. Its protein is CASGYGGELFF.